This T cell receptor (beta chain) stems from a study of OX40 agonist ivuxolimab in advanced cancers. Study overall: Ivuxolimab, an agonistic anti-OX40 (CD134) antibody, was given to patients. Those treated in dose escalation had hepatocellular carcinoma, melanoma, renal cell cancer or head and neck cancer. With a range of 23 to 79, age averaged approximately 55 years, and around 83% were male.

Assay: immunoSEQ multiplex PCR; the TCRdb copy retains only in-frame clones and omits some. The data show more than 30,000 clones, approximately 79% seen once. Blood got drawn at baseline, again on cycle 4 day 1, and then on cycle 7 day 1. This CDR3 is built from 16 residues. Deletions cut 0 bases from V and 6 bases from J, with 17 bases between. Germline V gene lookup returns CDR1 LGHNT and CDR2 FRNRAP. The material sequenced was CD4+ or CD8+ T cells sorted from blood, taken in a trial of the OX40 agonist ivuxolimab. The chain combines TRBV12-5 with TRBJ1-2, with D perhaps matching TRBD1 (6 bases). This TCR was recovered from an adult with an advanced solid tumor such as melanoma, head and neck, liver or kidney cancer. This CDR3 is CASGLVPLGQSDGYTF. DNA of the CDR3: TGTGCTAGTGGTTTGGTACCGCTTGGACAGTCTGATGGCTACACCTTC.